This TCR beta chain was captured by sequencing in a study of cytomegalovirus exposure and HLA in healthy donors. Remarks on this clone: Antigen: not known.

The germline CDR1 and CDR2 sequences are LNHNV and YYDKDF (reference sequence). The CDR3 spans 15 residues. V dropped 0 bases and J dropped 7; count of bases not matched to a gene: 5. The study's findings and limits: Reportedly, cytomegalovirus status was diagnosed with high sensitivity and specificity. Rare sequences made up most TCRs, while some public TCRs were found in many donors.

Assay: immunoSEQ multiplex PCR; the TCRdb copy retains only in-frame clones and omits some. The sample shows some 200,000 clones, roughly four fifths of them seen only once. This receptor was obtained from a woman aged 18-29 years in good health and CMV-seropositive. The sample taken for sequencing was PBMCs. The chain uses TRBV15 and TRBJ1-4; TRBD1 agrees at 7 bases. CDR3 in DNA: TGTGCCACCAGCAGAGAAGGGACAGAGACTGAAAAACTGTTTTTT. Protein: CATSREGTETEKLFF.